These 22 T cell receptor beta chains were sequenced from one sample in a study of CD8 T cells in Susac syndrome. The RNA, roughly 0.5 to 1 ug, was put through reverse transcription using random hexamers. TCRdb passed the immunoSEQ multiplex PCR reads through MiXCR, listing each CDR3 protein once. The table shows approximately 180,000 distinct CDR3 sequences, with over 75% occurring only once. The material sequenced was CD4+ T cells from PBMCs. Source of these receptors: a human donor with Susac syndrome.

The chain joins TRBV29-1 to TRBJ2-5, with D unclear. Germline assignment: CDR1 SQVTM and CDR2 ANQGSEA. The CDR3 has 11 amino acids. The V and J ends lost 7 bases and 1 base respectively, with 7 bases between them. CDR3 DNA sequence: TGCAGCGCCGGAATCCAAGAGACCCAGTACTTC. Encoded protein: CSAGIQETQYF.

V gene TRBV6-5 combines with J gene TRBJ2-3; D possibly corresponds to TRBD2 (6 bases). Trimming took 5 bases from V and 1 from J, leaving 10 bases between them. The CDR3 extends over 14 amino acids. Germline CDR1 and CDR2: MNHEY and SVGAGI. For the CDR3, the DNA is TGTGCCAGCAGTCCCGGGAGTGGCACAGATACGCAGTATTTT. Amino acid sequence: CASSPGSGTDTQYF.

The CDR3 reads CAISESNVRVPEQYF. The CDR3 DNA is TGTGCCATCAGTGAGTCGAACGTAAGAGTCCCCGAGCAGTACTTC. The rearrangement links TRBV10-3 to TRBJ2-7; no definite D call. V dropped 0 bases and J dropped 6 bases, with 15 bases sitting between them. This CDR3 spans 15 amino acids. From germline, CDR1 is ENHRY and CDR2 SYGVKD.

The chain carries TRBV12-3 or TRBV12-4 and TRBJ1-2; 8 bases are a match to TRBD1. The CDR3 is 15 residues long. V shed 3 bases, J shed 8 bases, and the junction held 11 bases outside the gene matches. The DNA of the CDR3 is TGTGCCAGCAGTTTCCTCCCTCAGGGGGCCGAGGGCTACACCTTC. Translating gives CASSFLPQGAEGYTF.

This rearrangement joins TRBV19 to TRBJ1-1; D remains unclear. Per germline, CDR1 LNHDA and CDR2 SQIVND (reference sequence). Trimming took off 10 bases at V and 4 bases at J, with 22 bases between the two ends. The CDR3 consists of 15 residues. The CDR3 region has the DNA TGTGCCACCCTCTCGAGCAGGAAAAGACCCACTGAAGCTTTCTTT. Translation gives CATLSSRKRPTEAFF.

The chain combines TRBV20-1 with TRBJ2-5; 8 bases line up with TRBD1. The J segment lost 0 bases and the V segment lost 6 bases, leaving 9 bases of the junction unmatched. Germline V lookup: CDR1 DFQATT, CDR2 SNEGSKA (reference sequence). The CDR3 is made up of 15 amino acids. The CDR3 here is CSARSDRAYQETQYF. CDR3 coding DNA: TGCAGTGCCCGGTCGGACAGGGCGTACCAAGAGACCCAGTACTTC.

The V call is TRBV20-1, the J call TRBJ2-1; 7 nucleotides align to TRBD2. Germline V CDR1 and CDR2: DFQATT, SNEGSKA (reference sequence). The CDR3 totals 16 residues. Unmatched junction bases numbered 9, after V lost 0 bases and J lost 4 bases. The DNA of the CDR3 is TGCAGTGCTAGAGATCTGGAGGGACTAAGATACAATGAGCAGTTCTTC. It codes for CSARDLEGLRYNEQFF.

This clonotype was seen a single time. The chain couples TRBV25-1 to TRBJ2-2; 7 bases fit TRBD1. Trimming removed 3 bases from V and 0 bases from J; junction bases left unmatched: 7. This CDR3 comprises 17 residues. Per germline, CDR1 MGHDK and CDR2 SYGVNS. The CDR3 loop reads CASSESTGPTNTGELFF. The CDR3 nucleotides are TGTGCCAGCAGTGAGTCGACAGGGCCCACGAACACCGGGGAGCTGTTTTTT.

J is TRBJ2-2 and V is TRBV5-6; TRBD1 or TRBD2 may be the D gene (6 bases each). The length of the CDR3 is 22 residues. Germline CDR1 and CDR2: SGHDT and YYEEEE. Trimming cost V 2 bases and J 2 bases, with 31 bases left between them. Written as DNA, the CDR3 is TGTGCCAGCAGCTTACCCGGGACCCCAGTCCTCATAGGGGGGTCTAACACCGGGGAGCTGTTTTTT. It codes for CASSLPGTPVLIGGSNTGELFF.

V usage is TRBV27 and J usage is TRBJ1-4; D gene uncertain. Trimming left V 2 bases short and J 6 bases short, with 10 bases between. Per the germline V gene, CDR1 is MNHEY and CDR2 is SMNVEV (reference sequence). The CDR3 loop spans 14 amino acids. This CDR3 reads CASSLGVPHEKLFF. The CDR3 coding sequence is TGTGCCAGCAGTTTAGGAGTCCCCCATGAAAAACTGTTTTTT.

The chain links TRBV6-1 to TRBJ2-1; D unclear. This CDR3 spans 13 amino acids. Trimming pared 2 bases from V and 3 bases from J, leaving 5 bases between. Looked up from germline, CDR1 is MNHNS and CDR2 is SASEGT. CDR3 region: CASSESYYNEQFF. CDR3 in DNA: TGTGCCAGCAGTGAATCATACTACAATGAGCAGTTCTTC.

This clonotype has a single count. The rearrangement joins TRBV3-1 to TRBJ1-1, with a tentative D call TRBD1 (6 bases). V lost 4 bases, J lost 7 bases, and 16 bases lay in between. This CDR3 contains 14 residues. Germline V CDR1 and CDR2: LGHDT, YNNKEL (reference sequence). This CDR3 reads CASSPPVDSNEAFF. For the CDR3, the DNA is TGTGCCAGCAGCCCCCCCGTGGACAGCAATGAAGCTTTCTTT.

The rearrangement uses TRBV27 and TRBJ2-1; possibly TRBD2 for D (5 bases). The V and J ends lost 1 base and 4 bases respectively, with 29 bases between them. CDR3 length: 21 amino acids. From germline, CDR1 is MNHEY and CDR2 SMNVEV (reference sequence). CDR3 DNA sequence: TGTGCCAGCAGTTTATGGAGGAAGGGTAATAGGTTGGGTAGGATGTACAATGAGCAGTTCTTC. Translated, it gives CASSLWRKGNRLGRMYNEQFF.

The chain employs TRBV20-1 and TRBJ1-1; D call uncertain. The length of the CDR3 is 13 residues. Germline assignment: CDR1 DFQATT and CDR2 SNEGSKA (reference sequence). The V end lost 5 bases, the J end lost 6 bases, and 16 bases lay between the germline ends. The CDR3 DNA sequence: TGCAGTGCTCGGGATACGAACGGTGCTGAAGCTTTCTTT. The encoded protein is CSARDTNGAEAFF.

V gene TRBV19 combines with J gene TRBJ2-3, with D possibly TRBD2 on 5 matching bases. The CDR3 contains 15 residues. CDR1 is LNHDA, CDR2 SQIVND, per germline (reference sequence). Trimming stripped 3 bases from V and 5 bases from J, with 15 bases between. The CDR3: CASSISFSGEDTQYF. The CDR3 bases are TGTGCCAGTAGTATTAGTTTCAGCGGTGAAGATACGCAGTATTTT.

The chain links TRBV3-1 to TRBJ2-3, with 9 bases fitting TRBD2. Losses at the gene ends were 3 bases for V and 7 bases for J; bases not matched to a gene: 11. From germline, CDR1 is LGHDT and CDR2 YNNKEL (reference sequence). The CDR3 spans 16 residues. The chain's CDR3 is CASSQGFNSGSYTQYF. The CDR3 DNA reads TGTGCCAGCAGCCAGGGATTCAATAGCGGGAGTTATACGCAGTATTTT.

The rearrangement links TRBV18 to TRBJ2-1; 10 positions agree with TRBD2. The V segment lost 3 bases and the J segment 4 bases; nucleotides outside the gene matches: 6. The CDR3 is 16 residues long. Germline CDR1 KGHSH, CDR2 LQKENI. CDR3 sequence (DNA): TGTGCCAGCTCACCTACCGGGACTAGCGCATACAATGAGCAGTTCTTC. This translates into CASSPTGTSAYNEQFF.

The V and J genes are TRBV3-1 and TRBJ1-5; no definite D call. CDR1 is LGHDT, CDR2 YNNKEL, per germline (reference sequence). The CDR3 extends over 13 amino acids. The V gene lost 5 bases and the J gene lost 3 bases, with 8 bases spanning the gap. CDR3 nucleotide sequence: TGTGCCAGCAGCGCTGGATTCAATCAGCCCCAGCATTTT. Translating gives CASSAGFNQPQHF. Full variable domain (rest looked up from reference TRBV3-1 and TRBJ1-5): DTAVSQTPKYLVTQMGNDKSIKCEQNLGHDTMYWYKQDSKKFLKIMFSYNNKELIINETVPNRFSPKSPDKAHLNLHINSLELGDSAVYFCASSAGFNQPQHFGDGTRLSIL.

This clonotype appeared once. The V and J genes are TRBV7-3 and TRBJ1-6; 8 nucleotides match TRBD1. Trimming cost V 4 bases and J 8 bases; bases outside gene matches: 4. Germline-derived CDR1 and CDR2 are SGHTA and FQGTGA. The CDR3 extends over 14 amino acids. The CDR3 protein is CASSSTGADSPLHF. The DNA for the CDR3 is TGTGCCAGCAGCTCGACAGGGGCGGATTCACCCCTCCACTTT.

CDR3 sequence reads: CAIRSGTDYGYTF. In nucleotides, the CDR3 is TGTGCCATCAGATCCGGGACAGACTATGGCTACACCTTC. The J gene is TRBJ1-2, the V gene TRBV10-3, with 7 bases identical to TRBD1. The CDR3 extends over 13 amino acids. Germline lookup yields CDR1 ENHRY and CDR2 SYGVKD. The V segment lost 6 bases and the J segment 3 bases; nucleotides outside the gene matches: 4.

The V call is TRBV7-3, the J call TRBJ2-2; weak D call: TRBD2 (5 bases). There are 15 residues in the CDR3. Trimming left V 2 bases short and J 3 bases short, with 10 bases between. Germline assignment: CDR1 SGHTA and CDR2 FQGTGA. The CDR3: CASSLHSDYTGELFF. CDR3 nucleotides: TGTGCCAGCAGCTTACATTCGGACTACACCGGGGAGCTGTTTTTT.

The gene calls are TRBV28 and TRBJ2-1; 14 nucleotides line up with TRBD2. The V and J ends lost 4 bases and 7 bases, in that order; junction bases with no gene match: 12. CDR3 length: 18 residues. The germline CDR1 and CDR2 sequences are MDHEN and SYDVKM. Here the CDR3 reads CASSYPGLAGGSANEQFF. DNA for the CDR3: TGTGCCAGCAGTTACCCTGGACTAGCGGGAGGTAGTGCTAATGAGCAGTTCTTC.